Listed below are T cell receptor beta chains from one sample, sequenced in a study of PD-1 blockade in classical Hodgkin lymphoma. The method was immunoSEQ multiplex PCR; TCRdb's version includes in-frame clones alone and lacks a portion of them. The table has more than 25,000 clones, around 70% seen once. Here the sequenced sample was peripheral blood mononuclear cells (PBMCs), taken before the second cycle of nivolumab. These receptors were taken from a human donor with classical Hodgkin lymphoma. CDR3s include the opening cysteine and the closing phenylalanine or tryptophan. D genes are given only for firm matches. Clone size is given for some rows only: seen once, a few or many times, or a class if the clone is expanded.

v_gene	d_gene	abundance	j_gene	CDR3nt	CDR3aa
TRBV5-6	TRBD2	.	TRBJ2-7	TGTGCCAGCAGCCCGGGGGGTACCTACGAGCAGTACTTC	CASSPGGTYEQYF
TRBV28	TRBD1	.	TRBJ1-2	TGTGCCAGCAGTTGGGACAGGGCCAACTATGGCTACACCTTC	CASSWDRANYGYTF
TRBV28	TRBD1	.	TRBJ1-4	TGTGCCAGCATTCCGGGACAGGGGCCAGATGAAAAACTGTTTTTT	CASIPGQGPDEKLFF
TRBV4-3	.	.	TRBJ2-5	TGCGCCAGCAGCCAGGAATGGGGGCAAGAGACCCAGTACTTC	CASSQEWGQETQYF
TRBV5-6	.	.	TRBJ1-2	TGTGCCAGCAGACAACCGGGACGGGGCGGCGGCTACACCTTC	CASRQPGRGGGYTF
TRBV28	.	once	TRBJ2-1	TGTGCCAGCAGTTGGCGCAGCACCTACAATGAGCAGTTCTTC	CASSWRSTYNEQFF
TRBV11-2	TRBD2	.	TRBJ2-3	TGTGCCAGCAACTCAGCACTCAGCGGGGGTACTAGCACAGATACGCAGTATTTT	CASNSALSGGTSTDTQYF
TRBV5-1	.	.	TRBJ1-1	TGCGCCAGCAGCTTGGAGGGTATGAACACTGAAGCTTTCTTT	CASSLEGMNTEAFF
TRBV7-2	.	.	TRBJ2-2	TGTGCCAGCAGCCCCTGGGGGGAGTTGGACACCGGGGAGCTGTTTTTT	CASSPWGELDTGELFF
TRBV6-5	TRBD1	.	TRBJ1-1	TGTGCCAGCAACCGACAGGGTTCCGACACTGAAGCTTTCTTT	CASNRQGSDTEAFF
TRBV6-1	.	.	TRBJ1-2	TGTGCCAGCAGTGAAGCGCTAGGGGGACAATCCTTCTACACCTTC	CASSEALGGQSFYTF
TRBV7-2	.	.	TRBJ2-2	TGTGCCAGCAGCTTATCGGTGTCCCCTTTGTGGGAGCTGTTTTTT	CASSLSVSPLWELFF
TRBV7-2	TRBD2	once	TRBJ2-1	TGTGCCAGCAGCCCCCCCCCTTCCCCAATAGCGGGCGGCCACAATGAGCAGTTCTTC	CASSPPPSPIAGGHNEQFF
TRBV18	.	.	TRBJ2-7	TGTGCCAGCTCACCGGGAAGACAGGCCGGGTACGAGCAGTACTTC	CASSPGRQAGYEQYF
TRBV5-1	.	.	TRBJ2-1	TGCGCCAGCAGCTTGGCCGGGACACCCTCCTACAATGAGCAGTTCTTC	CASSLAGTPSYNEQFF
TRBV4-3	.	few	TRBJ1-1	TGCGCCAGCAGCCAAGATTCCAGGAACACTGAAGCTTTCTTT	CASSQDSRNTEAFF
TRBV7-9	.	.	TRBJ2-1	TGTGCCAGCAGCTTAGGAGGGGGGAATGAGCAGTTCTTC	CASSLGGGNEQFF
TRBV5-1	.	once	TRBJ2-2	TGCGCCAGCAGCTGGACATCCGTCCCCACGGGGACCGGGGAGCTGTTTTTT	CASSWTSVPTGTGELFF
TRBV27	TRBD2	.	TRBJ2-2	TGTGCCAGCAGTTTAATTGCCGCGGGGGGTGGGGAGCTGTTTTTT	CASSLIAAGGGELFF
TRBV27	.	.	TRBJ2-3	TGTGCCAGCAGATCCCCCTCTGTCGGCACAGATACGCAGTATTTT	CASRSPSVGTDTQYF
TRBV6-5	.	.	TRBJ2-7	TGTGCCAGCAGTTCCGGGTCCCGGTCCTACGAGCAGTACTTC	CASSSGSRSYEQYF
TRBV7-2	.	.	TRBJ2-7	TGTGCCAGCAGCTTTCCCCCAAGAACCTACGAGCAGTACTTC	CASSFPPRTYEQYF
TRBV5-1	.	.	TRBJ2-2	TGCGCCAGCAGCTTGGGACTCAGCACCGGGGAGCTGTTTTTT	CASSLGLSTGELFF
TRBV5-1	.	.	TRBJ2-7	TGCGCCAGCAGCTTGTGGCAGGCCTACGAGCAGTACTTC	CASSLWQAYEQYF
TRBV4-1	.	.	TRBJ2-3	TGCGCCAGCAGCCAAGCCGGGCTCAAAGATACGCAGTATTTT	CASSQAGLKDTQYF
TRBV5-1	.	.	TRBJ2-7	TGCGCCAGCAGCTTGGACGGCCTGGGGAATTCCTACGAGCAGTACTTC	CASSLDGLGNSYEQYF
TRBV28	TRBD1	.	TRBJ1-2	TGTGCCAGCAGTTCCCCGACAGGGACTAACTATGGCTACACCTTC	CASSSPTGTNYGYTF
TRBV7-9	TRBD2	once	TRBJ2-5	TGTGCCAGCAGCTGGGAGGGAGCGGAGACCCAGTACTTC	CASSWEGAETQYF
TRBV7-9	.	.	TRBJ2-3	TGTGCCAGCAGCTTAACGCGAGGCCTTACAGATACGCAGTATTTT	CASSLTRGLTDTQYF
TRBV2	TRBD2	.	TRBJ2-1	TGTGCCAGCAGAGCGCGGGGGGGCAACTACAATGAGCAGTTCTTC	CASRARGGNYNEQFF
TRBV30	.	.	TRBJ1-2	TGTGCCTGGATTCAGGGTTCGGCGAATGGCTACACCTTC	CAWIQGSANGYTF
TRBV14	.	.	TRBJ1-3	TGTGCCAGCAGTCAGACTATGCTTGGGGGAAACACCATATATTTT	CASSQTMLGGNTIYF
TRBV6-5	.	.	TRBJ1-2	TGTGCCAGCAGTTACTCACAGGGAGGGGATCTTTATGGCTACACCTTC	CASSYSQGGDLYGYTF
TRBV5-4	.	.	TRBJ1-6	TGTGCCAGCAGCCCCTACTCCTATAATTCACCCCTCCACTTT	CASSPYSYNSPLHF
TRBV19	.	.	TRBJ1-1	TGTGCCAGTAATTCGGGTCTGAACACTGAAGCTTTCTTT	CASNSGLNTEAFF
TRBV6-5	.	once	TRBJ2-2	TGTGCCAGCACCCCGGGCCTCACCGGGGAGCTGTTTTTT	CASTPGLTGELFF
TRBV5-6	.	few	TRBJ2-7	TGTGCCAGCAGCTTTTCCTACGAGCAGTACTTC	CASSFSYEQYF
TRBV9	.	.	TRBJ2-7	TGTGCCAGCAGCGTAGGGAACGAGCAGTACTTC	CASSVGNEQYF
TRBV4-2	TRBD2	few	TRBJ2-3	TGTGCCAGCAGCCAAGAAGAAGGACTAGCGGGAGGGATTAGTAGCACAGATACGCAGTATTTT	CASSQEEGLAGGISSTDTQYF
TRBV19	.	medium-sized	TRBJ2-1	TGTGCCAGTATTCCCCTTGGCGGGGATCCCTACAATGAGCAGTTCTTC	CASIPLGGDPYNEQFF
TRBV7-9	TRBD1	.	TRBJ1-2	TGTGCCAGCAGCTTTCCGACAGGGGGAGCTAACTATGGCTACACCTTC	CASSFPTGGANYGYTF
TRBV6-5	TRBD2	.	TRBJ2-5	TGTGCCAGCAGTTATAGCGGGAGTTGGGGGGAGACCCAGTACTTC	CASSYSGSWGETQYF
TRBV18	.	.	TRBJ1-1	TGTGCCAGCTCACCACAGTGGGAGAACACTGAAGCTTTCTTT	CASSPQWENTEAFF
TRBV15	TRBD2	once	TRBJ2-7	TGTGCCACCAGCAACGTGATTAGCGGGAGCGAGCAGTACTTC	CATSNVISGSEQYF
TRBV5-1	.	.	TRBJ1-1	TGCGCCAGCAGCTTGGCGTCTTTCACTGAAGCTTTCTTT	CASSLASFTEAFF
TRBV5-4	TRBD2	.	TRBJ2-2	TGTGCCAGCAGCTTGTTGGGACTAGCGGGACTAAACACCGGGGAGCTGTTTTTT	CASSLLGLAGLNTGELFF
TRBV6-5	.	few	TRBJ1-3	TGTGCCAGCAGTCAGAGGACAGCTGGAAACACCATATATTTT	CASSQRTAGNTIYF
TRBV6-5	.	.	TRBJ1-5	TGTGCCAGCAGAGTCGGTAGCAATCAGCCCCAGCATTTT	CASRVGSNQPQHF
TRBV7-8	.	large	TRBJ2-1	TGTGCCAGCAGCCCCTGGGGCGGTTACGGGGACAATGAGCAGTTCTTC	CASSPWGGYGDNEQFF
TRBV18	TRBD1	.	TRBJ2-7	TGTGCCAGCTCACCACCAGGTTCAGGGGGCTACGAGCAGTACTTC	CASSPPGSGGYEQYF
TRBV27	.	.	TRBJ2-7	TGTGCCAGCGGGCCTCAGGGCGAGCAGTACTTC	CASGPQGEQYF
TRBV16	.	.	TRBJ1-5	TGTGCCAGCAGCCAATCGCCCAGGTGGGTAGTGGGCAATCAGCCCCAGCATTTT	CASSQSPRWVVGNQPQHF
TRBV2	.	few	TRBJ2-6	TGTGCCAGCACGGTTCAAGGGGGTATTTCTGGGGCCAACGTCCTGACTTTC	CASTVQGGISGANVLTF
TRBV6-5	.	.	TRBJ2-3	TGTGCCAGCAGCAGGTCAAGGGATTCAGATACGCAGTATTTT	CASSRSRDSDTQYF